This T cell receptor beta chain was sequenced in a study of shared clonotypes between healthy human individuals (dated by TCRdb to the early 2020s). In the study overall: The cohort included a few men and a couple of women between 18 and 49 years of age. The study deeply sequenced blood TCR repertoires of about 5 healthy adults to estimate repertoire size and the extent of clonotype sharing between individuals. Leukapheresis yielded between about 0.8 and 8.9 billion PBMCs per donor. Different laboratories and diverse techniques were used to prepare libraries and sequence TCR repertoires, to increase sequencing depth and limit assay-specific biases. General study outcomes and caveats: Pairwise subsampling led to the expectation that sequencing depth would affect the degree of clonotype sharing among donors. Only blood was sampled, and tissue TCR repertoires likely differ from those in blood. Because the study included a small number of donors, the genetic and exposure-history diversity represented was limited.

The CDR3 has 16 amino acids, counting the end cysteine and phenylalanine. Just CDR3 DNA is preserved here, 48 bases in frame from base 1. Trimming removed 0 bases from V and 4 bases from J; the gene matches leave 7 bases unexplained. CDR1 and CDR2 (LGHNA, YSLEER) derive from the germline V gene. Healthy HIV-negative adults with no recently reported acute infections or vaccinations were included as donors. Only Caucasian adults living in Nashville, Tennessee, USA were represented among the donors. For unsorted samples, 90 million or so PBMCs were counted, and genomic DNA was extracted using the QIAamp DNA Blood Mini kit. After blood collection by leukapheresis, PBMCs were isolated using Ficoll-Histopaque density gradient centrifugation and then cryopreserved in the vapor phase of liquid nitrogen. Remarks on this clone: Its antigen remains unidentified. Nothing much larger sits one base from this clone, and base qualities are not available.

Using the deep immunoSEQ assay, TCR CDR3 regions were amplified from genomic DNA by multiplex PCR. Genomic DNA extracted from each cell subset was distributed evenly over all wells of several immunoSEQ 96-well plates, and each plate served as one replicate. Each replicate PCR for unsorted PBMC received 300 to 350 ng genomic DNA, equal to tens of thousands of T cell genomes. Ten immunoSEQ deep assay plates were used to sequence the unsorted PBMC genomic DNA. Purified libraries were quantified with a Qubit 3.0 fluorometer, sized on a Bioanalyzer 2100, and re-quantified with the KAPA Library Quantification kit. Every immunoSEQ 96-well plate was sequenced on a separate single-read 150-cycle Illumina NextSeq 550 flow cell. Turning to the authors' computational methods: The immunoSEQ output contained only junctional sequences without quality scores, so filtering could not match that applied to full-length reads. To assign V/J genes and CDR3, sequences were annotated using PyIR, a Python wrapper for IgBLAST v1.9, with IMGT germline references. Any read was removed if the V/J assignment was weak (E-value above 1e-6), the CDR3 was missing, or the read contained stop codons, out-of-frame junctions, or ambiguous translated residues. V3J clonotypes were defined by identical inferred V gene, J gene, and CDR3 amino acid sequence. Percentage overlap between repertoires was calculated by dividing the number of shared unique clonotypes by the size of the smaller repertoire. Three approaches were used to assess repertoire richness: RTK rarefaction, the Chao1 estimator, and Recon v2.1 estimates of unobserved clonotypes. Entries here come from immuneACCESS through TCRdb and include only in-frame sequences with V and J called. Some clones fail to appear in such tables; in the studies checked, an unresolved V gene covers under half of the shortfall, and the cause of the remainder is unknown. V, J and clone size are those of that table, while D and trimming were read from the DNA. Present in this sample are around 440,000 clones, around 77% of which were seen just once. In total, the top ten clones hold about 12% of the sample.

This sequence uses TRBV4-3 and TRBJ2-5, and 8 junctional nucleotides match TRBD1. This sequence originates from a woman aged 40 to 50 in good health. Some clones in this sample may be carry-over from other donors' samples. Sequencing was carried out using PBMCs. For the CDR3, the sequence is CASSQDSGGERETQYF. Here is the DNA: TGCGCCAGCAGCCAAGATTCAGGGGGCGAGAGAGAGACCCAGTACTTC.